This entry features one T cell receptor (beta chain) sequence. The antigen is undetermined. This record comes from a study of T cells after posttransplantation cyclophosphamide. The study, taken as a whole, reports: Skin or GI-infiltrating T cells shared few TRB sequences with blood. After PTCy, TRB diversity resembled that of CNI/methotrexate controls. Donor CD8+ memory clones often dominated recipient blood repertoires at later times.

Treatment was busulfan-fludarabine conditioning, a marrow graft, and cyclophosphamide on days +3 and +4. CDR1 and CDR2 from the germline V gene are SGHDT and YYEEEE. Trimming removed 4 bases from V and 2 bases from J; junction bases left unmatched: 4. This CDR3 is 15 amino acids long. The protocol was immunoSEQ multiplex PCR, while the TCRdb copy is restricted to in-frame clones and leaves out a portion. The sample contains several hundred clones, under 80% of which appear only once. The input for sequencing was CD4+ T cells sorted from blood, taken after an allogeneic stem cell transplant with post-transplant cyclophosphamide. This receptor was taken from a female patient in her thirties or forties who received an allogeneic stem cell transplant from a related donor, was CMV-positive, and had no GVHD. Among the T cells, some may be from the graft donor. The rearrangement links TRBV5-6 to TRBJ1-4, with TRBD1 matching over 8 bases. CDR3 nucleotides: TGTGCCAGCAGCCAACAGGGGGGCACTAATGAAAAACTGTTTTTT. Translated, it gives CASSQQGGTNEKLFF.